The subject of this entry is one T cell receptor beta chain. J gave up 2 bases and V 5 bases, and 6 bases lay outside the gene matches. CDR1 SGHTA and CDR2 FQGNSA come from the germline V gene. This CDR3 comprises 16 residues. This entry is derived from a study of cytomegalovirus exposure and HLA in healthy donors. Primers for the PCR totalled 60 Vbeta and 13 Jbeta. Here immunoSEQ multiplex PCR was the method, and the copy in TCRdb shows in-frame clones only, minus some. The repertoire holds approximately 160,000 clones, with about 80% as singletons. The sequence derives from a man in his thirties or forties in good health and CMV-seropositive. The chain carries TRBV7-2 and TRBJ2-3; 11 bases match TRBD2. Sequencing input: PBMCs. The DNA for the CDR3 is TGTGCCAGCAGCCCTGGTAGCGGGGGGGCCACAGATACGCAGTATTTT. Its protein is CASSPGSGGATDTQYF.